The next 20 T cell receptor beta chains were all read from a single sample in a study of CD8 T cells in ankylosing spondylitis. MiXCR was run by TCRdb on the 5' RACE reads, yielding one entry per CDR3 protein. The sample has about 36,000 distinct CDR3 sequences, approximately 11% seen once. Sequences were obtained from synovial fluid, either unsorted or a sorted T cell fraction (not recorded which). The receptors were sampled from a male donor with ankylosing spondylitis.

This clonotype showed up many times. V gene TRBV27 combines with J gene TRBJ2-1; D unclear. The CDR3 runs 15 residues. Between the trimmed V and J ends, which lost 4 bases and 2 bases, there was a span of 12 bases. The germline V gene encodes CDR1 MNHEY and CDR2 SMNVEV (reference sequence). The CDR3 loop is CASSSGDFAYNEQFF. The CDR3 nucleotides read TGTGCCAGCAGTTCGGGCGACTTTGCCTACAATGAGCAGTTCTTC.

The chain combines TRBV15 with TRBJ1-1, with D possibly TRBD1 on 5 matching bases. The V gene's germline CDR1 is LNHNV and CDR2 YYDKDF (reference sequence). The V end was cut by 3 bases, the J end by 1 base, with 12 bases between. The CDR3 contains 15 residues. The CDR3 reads CATSRFLGGNTEAFF. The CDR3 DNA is TGTGCCACCAGCAGGTTTCTTGGGGGGAACACTGAAGCTTTCTTT.

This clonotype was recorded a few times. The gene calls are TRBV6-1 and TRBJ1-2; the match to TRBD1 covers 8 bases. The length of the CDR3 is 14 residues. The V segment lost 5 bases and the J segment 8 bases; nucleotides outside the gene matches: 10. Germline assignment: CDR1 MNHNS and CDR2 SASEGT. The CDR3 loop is CASSPQGGAAGYTF. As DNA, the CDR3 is TGTGCCAGCAGTCCACAGGGGGGGGCCGCGGGCTACACCTTC.

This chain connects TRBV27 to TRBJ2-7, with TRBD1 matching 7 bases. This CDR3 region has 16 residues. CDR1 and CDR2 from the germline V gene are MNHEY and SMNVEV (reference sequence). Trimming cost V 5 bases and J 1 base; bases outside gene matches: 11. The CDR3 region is CASSIETGKGSYEQYF. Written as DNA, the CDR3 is TGTGCCAGCAGTATAGAGACAGGGAAGGGATCCTACGAGCAGTACTTC.

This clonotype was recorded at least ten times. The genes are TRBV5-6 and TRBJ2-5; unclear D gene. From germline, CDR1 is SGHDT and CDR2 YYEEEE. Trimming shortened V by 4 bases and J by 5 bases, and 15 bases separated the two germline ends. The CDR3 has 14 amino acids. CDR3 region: CASSLRGLDETQYF. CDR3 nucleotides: TGTGCCAGCAGCCTTCGTGGTCTCGATGAGACCCAGTACTTC.

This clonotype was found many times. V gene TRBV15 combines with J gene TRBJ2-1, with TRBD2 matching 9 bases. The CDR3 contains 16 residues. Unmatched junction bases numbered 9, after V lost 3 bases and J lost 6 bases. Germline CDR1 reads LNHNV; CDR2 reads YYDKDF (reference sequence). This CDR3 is CATSSLGTSTVNEQFF. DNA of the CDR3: TGTGCCACCAGCAGTTTAGGGACTAGCACTGTCAATGAGCAGTTCTTC.

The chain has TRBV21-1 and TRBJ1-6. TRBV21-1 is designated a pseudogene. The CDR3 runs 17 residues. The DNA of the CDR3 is TGTGCCAGCAGCAAAGCGCAGAAGAGCTCCTATAATTCACCCCTCCACTTT. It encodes CASSKAQKSSYNSPLHF.

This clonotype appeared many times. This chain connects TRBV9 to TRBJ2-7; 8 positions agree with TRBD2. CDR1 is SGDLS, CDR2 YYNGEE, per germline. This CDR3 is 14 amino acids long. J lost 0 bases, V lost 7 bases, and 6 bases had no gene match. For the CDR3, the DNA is TGTGCCAGCGGTGAAGCGGGAGACTCCTACGAGCAGTACTTC. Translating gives CASGEAGDSYEQYF.

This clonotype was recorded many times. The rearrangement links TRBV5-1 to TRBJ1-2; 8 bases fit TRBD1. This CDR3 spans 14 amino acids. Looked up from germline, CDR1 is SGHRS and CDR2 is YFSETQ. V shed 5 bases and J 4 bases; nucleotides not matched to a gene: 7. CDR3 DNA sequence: TGCGCCAGCAGGGCCGGACAGGGACCCTATGGCTACACCTTC. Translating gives CASRAGQGPYGYTF.

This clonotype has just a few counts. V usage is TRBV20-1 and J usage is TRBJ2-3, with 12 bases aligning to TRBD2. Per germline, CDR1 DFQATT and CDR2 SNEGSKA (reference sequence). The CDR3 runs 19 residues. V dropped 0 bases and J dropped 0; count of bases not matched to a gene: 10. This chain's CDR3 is CSARDLGLTSGSSTDTQYF. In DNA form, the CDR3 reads TGCAGTGCTAGAGATCTGGGCTTGACTAGCGGGAGTAGCACAGATACGCAGTATTTT.

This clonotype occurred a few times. This CDR3 is CASSTFREVGELFF. CDR3 nucleotide sequence: TGTGCCAGCAGCACCTTCAGGGAGGTCGGGGAGCTGTTTTTT. The J gene is TRBJ2-2, the V gene TRBV7-8; TRBD2 is a possible D gene (6 bases). The germline V and J ends were trimmed by 5 bases and 7 bases, with 14 bases remaining between them. CDR1 SGHVS and CDR2 FQNEAQ come from the germline V gene. The CDR3 is 14 residues long.

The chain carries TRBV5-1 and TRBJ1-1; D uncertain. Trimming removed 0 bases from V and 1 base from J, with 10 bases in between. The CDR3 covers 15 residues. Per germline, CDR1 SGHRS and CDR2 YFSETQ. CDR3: CASSLGMAPNTEAFF. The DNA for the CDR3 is TGCGCCAGCAGCTTGGGGATGGCCCCGAACACTGAAGCTTTCTTT.

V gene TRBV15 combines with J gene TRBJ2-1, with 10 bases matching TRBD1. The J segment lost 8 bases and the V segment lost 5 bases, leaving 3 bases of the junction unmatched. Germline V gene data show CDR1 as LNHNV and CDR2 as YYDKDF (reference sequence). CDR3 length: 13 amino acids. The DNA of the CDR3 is TGTGCCACCAGCGGGACAGGGGTGCATGAGCAGTTCTTC. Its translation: CATSGTGVHEQFF.

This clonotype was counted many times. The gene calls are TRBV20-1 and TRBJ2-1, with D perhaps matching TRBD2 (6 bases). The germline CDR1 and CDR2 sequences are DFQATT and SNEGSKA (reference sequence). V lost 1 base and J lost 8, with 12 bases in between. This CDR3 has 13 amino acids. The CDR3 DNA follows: TGCAGTGCTAGAGGCGGGAAGGGTGATGAGCAGTTCTTC. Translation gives CSARGGKGDEQFF.

The CDR3 DNA reads TGTGCCAGCAGCACCAACCCCGGGACAGGGATGTACGACGAGCAGTACTTC. The encoded protein is CASSTNPGTGMYDEQYF. The V call is TRBV7-9, the J call TRBJ2-7; 9 nucleotides align to TRBD1. The CDR3 is 17 residues long. Per germline, CDR1 SEHNR and CDR2 FQNEAQ (reference sequence). V lost 5 bases and J lost 5; bases outside the gene matches: 16.

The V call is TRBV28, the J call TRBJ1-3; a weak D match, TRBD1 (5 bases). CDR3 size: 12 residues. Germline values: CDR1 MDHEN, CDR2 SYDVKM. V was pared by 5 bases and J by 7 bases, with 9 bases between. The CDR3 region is CASSGRVNTIYF. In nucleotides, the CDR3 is TGTGCCAGCAGTGGCAGGGTGAACACCATATATTTT.

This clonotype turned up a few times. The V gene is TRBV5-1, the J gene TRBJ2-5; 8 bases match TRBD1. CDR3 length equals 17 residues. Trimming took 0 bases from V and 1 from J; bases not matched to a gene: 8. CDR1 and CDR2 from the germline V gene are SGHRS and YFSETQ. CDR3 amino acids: CASSLDGTGARQETQYF. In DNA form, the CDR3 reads TGCGCCAGCAGCTTGGACGGGACAGGAGCGCGCCAAGAGACCCAGTACTTC.

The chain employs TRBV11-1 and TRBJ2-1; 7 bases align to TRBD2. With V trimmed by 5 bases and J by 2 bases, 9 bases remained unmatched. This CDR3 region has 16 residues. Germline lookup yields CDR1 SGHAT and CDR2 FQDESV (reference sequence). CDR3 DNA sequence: TGTGCCAGCAGCCCCGGGGAGGGCCCTCCCTACAATGAGCAGTTCTTC. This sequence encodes CASSPGEGPPYNEQFF.

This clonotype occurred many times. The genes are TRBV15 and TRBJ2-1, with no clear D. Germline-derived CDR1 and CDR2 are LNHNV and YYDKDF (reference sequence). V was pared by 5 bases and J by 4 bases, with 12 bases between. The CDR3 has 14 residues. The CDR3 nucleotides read TGTGCCACCAGCTGGCGAGAAGAATACAATGAGCAGTTCTTC. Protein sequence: CATSWREEYNEQFF.

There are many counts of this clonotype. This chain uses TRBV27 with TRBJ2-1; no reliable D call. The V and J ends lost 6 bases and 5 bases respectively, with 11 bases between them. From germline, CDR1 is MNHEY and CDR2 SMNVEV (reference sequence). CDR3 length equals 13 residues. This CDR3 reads CASRAGINNEQFF. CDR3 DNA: TGTGCCAGCAGGGCTGGGATTAACAATGAGCAGTTCTTC.